This T cell receptor (beta chain) was documented in a study of T-cell memory formation after mild COVID-19. Study at large: TCR clusters were mostly confined to one donor each.

The junction had 16 bases not matched to a gene; V was cut back by 5 bases and J by 10 bases. The CDR3 has 15 amino acids. The germline V gene has CDR1 SGHVS and CDR2 FNYEAQ. The sample holds many counts of this clonotype. Its antigen is undetermined. TCRdb recomputed calls from the 5' RACE reads with MiXCR, one row per CDR3 protein. The sample records more than 120,000 distinct CDR3 sequences, 6% being singletons. Study results and caveats: Clones contracting over day 15 to 85 were CD4/CD8 balanced, with later expanders leaning CD4+.

This chain connects TRBV7-6 to TRBJ1-1, with 7 nucleotides matching TRBD1. Sequenced input: PBMCs or a T cell subset sorted from them (not recorded which). The clonotype was recovered from an adult woman who had mild COVID-19 (a few samples of this study predate the infection). Cell type and time point are not known. The CDR3 DNA follows: TGTGCCAGCAGCCCCCGAAGGGGGCGAGATCAAGTAGCTTTCTTT. It encodes CASSPRRGRDQVAFF.